A selection of T cell receptor beta chains follows, all from one sample in a study of PD-1 blockade in mismatch repair-deficient tumors. TCRdb keeps only in-frame clones here, not all; method: immunoSEQ multiplex PCR. This sample has 45,000 to 55,000 clones, with over 70% found just once. The material sequenced was peripheral blood, taken more than 19 weeks after starting pembrolizumab. The receptors stem from an adult with mismatch repair-deficient cancer. Both conserved end residues are part of each CDR3. Each record gives: CDR3 DNA, CDR3 protein, J gene, V gene, clone size, D gene. The D gene is left open where the match is weak. The size entry is marked missing in some rows and otherwise reads once, few, many or a size class.

CDR3nt: TGCGCCAGCACCCGGGGGGCGGGAAGCACAGATACGCAGTATTTT; CDR3aa: CASTRGAGSTDTQYF; j_gene: TRBJ2-3; v_gene: TRBV5-1; abundance: .; d_gene: .
CDR3nt: TGCGCCAGCAGCCAAGAGGAGTCCGGGGAGCTGTTTTTT; CDR3aa: CASSQEESGELFF; j_gene: TRBJ2-2; v_gene: TRBV4-1; abundance: .; d_gene: .
CDR3nt: TGCGCCAGCAGCCAAGTATATGTAGCGGGAGACTACGAGCAGTACTTC; CDR3aa: CASSQVYVAGDYEQYF; j_gene: TRBJ2-7; v_gene: TRBV4-1; abundance: .; d_gene: TRBD2
CDR3nt: TGTGCCAGCAGCCTAGAGGGAGACTCTGGAAACACCATATATTTT; CDR3aa: CASSLEGDSGNTIYF; j_gene: TRBJ1-3; v_gene: TRBV6-6; abundance: .; d_gene: .
CDR3nt: TGTGCCAGTAGTATAGCGGAGGCCGCCGCTGGAAACACCATATATTTT; CDR3aa: CASSIAEAAAGNTIYF; j_gene: TRBJ1-3; v_gene: TRBV19; abundance: .; d_gene: .
CDR3nt: TGTGCCAGCAGCTCCCTCGGGTTGGGTTCTGGAAACACCATATATTTT; CDR3aa: CASSSLGLGSGNTIYF; j_gene: TRBJ1-3; v_gene: TRBV7-4; abundance: .; d_gene: .
CDR3nt: TGTGCCAGCAGTAAAGGACAGGCCTACGAGCAGTACTTC; CDR3aa: CASSKGQAYEQYF; j_gene: TRBJ2-7; v_gene: TRBV27; abundance: .; d_gene: TRBD1
CDR3nt: TGCGCCAGCAGCTTGGGACCGGGTGGCAATCAGCCCCAGCATTTT; CDR3aa: CASSLGPGGNQPQHF; j_gene: TRBJ1-5; v_gene: TRBV5-1; abundance: .; d_gene: .
CDR3nt: TGTGCCAGCAGGCCACCAGGGTTAGATACGCAGTATTTT; CDR3aa: CASRPPGLDTQYF; j_gene: TRBJ2-3; v_gene: TRBV6-5; abundance: .; d_gene: .
CDR3nt: TGCAGCGTTGGGGGCAGGGGGAATGAAAAACTGTTTTTT; CDR3aa: CSVGGRGNEKLFF; j_gene: TRBJ1-4; v_gene: TRBV29-1; abundance: .; d_gene: TRBD1
CDR3nt: TGTGCCAGTAGTCCTGGACCGACGGGGAACACTGAAGCTTTCTTT; CDR3aa: CASSPGPTGNTEAFF; j_gene: TRBJ1-1; v_gene: TRBV19; abundance: once; d_gene: .
CDR3nt: TGTGCCAGCAGCGTAGCGGTTACACGGGACACTGAAGCTTTCTTT; CDR3aa: CASSVAVTRDTEAFF; j_gene: TRBJ1-1; v_gene: TRBV9; abundance: .; d_gene: .
CDR3nt: TGCGCCAGCAGCTTGGCCGAGGGGGTGGTCACCGGGGAGCTGTTTTTT; CDR3aa: CASSLAEGVVTGELFF; j_gene: TRBJ2-2; v_gene: TRBV5-1; abundance: .; d_gene: .